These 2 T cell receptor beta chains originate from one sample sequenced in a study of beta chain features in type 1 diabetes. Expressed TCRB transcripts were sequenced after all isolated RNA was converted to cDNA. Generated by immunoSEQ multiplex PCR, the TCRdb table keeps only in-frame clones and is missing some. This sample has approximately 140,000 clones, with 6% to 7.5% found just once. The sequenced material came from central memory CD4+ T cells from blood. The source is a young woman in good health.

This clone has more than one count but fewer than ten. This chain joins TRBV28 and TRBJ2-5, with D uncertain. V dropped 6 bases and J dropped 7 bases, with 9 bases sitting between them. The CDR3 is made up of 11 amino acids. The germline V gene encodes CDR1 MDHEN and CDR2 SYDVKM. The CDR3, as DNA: TGTGCCAGCAGCTACCCGGGGACCCAGTACTTC. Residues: CASSYPGTQYF.

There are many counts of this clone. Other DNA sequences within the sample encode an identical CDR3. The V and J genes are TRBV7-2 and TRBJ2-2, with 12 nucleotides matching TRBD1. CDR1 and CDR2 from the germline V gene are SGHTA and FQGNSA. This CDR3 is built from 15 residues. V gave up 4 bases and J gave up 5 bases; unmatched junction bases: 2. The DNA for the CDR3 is TGTGCCAGCAGCTCGGGACAGGGGGCGACCGGGGAGCTGTTTTTT. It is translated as CASSSGQGATGELFF.